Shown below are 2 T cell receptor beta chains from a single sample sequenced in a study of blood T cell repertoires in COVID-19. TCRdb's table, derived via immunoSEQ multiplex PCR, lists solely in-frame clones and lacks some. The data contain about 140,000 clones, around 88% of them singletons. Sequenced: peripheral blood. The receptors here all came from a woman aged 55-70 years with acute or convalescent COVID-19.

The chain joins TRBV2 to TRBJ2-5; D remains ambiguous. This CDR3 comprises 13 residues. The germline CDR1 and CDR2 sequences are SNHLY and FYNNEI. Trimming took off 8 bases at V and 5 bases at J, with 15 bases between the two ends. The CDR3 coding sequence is TGTGCCAGCCTGGTCTTACCCGGGGAGACCCAGTACTTC. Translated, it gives CASLVLPGETQYF.

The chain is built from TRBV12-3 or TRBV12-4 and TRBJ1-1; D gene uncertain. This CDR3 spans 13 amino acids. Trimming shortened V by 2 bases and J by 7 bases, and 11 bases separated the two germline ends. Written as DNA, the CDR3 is TGTGCCAGCAGTTTATTAGCGATCAATGAAGCTTTCTTT. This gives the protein CASSLLAINEAFF.